Following are 32 T cell receptor beta chains from one sample sequenced in a study of long-term antiretroviral therapy in people with HIV. Running of the v3.0 immunoSEQ assay took place at survey level. This table comes from immunoSEQ multiplex PCR, and its TCRdb copy is limited to in-frame clones, with some not included. This table holds around 26,000 clones, approximately 80% found once. Sequenced material: unsorted PBMCs, taken around 4.1 years after starting antiretroviral therapy. These receptors all come from a man aged 25-45 years with HIV.

V is TRBV28 and J is TRBJ1-5; D gene ambiguous. The CDR3 loop spans 12 amino acids. Germline V CDR1 and CDR2: MDHEN, SYDVKM. With 6 bases removed from V and 0 bases from J, the gap between germline ends came to 3 bases. The CDR3 region is CASRLSNQPQHF. DNA of the CDR3: TGTGCCAGCAGACTTAGCAATCAGCCCCAGCATTTT. Drawing the rest from reference TRBV28 and TRBJ1-5, the complete variable domain is DVKVTQSSRYLVKRTGEKVFLECVQDMDHENMFWYRQDPGLGLRLIYFSYDVKMKEKGDIPEGYSVSREKKERFSLILESASTNQTSMYLCASRLSNQPQHFGDGTRLSIL.

The V gene is TRBV18, the J gene TRBJ2-1; D possibly matches TRBD1 or TRBD2 (5 bases each). Trimming pared 3 bases from V and 5 bases from J, leaving 11 bases between. Germline CDR1 is KGHSH and CDR2 is LQKENI. The CDR3 totals 14 residues. Written as DNA, the CDR3 is TGTGCCAGCTCACCGGGGGTGGGCCACAATGAGCAGTTCTTC. Residues: CASSPGVGHNEQFF.

The chain couples TRBV10-3 to TRBJ2-7; 10 nucleotides agree with TRBD1. This CDR3 contains 13 residues. Looked up from germline, CDR1 is ENHRY and CDR2 is SYGVKD. Germline trimming cut 8 bases from V and 3 bases from J; bases unmatched to any gene: 4. CDR3 coding DNA: TGTGCCATCCGGGACAGGGGACTCTACGAGCAGTACTTC. Its translation is CAIRDRGLYEQYF.

The chain combines TRBV25-1 with TRBJ2-3; possible D gene TRBD2, 5 bases. Germline V gives CDR1 MGHDK, CDR2 SYGVNS. This CDR3 contains 15 residues. Deletions cut 10 bases from V and 0 bases from J, with 17 bases between. CDR3 amino acids: CATSPGGLSTDTQYF. Here the CDR3 DNA reads TGTGCCACATCCCCAGGCGGACTCAGCACAGATACGCAGTATTTT. Based on the CDR3 plus reference TRBV25-1 and TRBJ2-3, the full variable domain is EADIYQTPRYLVIGTGKKITLECSQTMGHDKMYWYQQDPGMELHLIHYSYGVNSTEKGDLSSESTVSRIRTEHFPLTLESARPSHTSQYLCATSPGGLSTDTQYFGPGTRLTVL.

The chain has TRBV10-3 and TRBJ2-1; weak D call: TRBD1 (5 bases). Trimming removed 3 bases from V and 5 bases from J, with 5 bases in between. Germline lookup yields CDR1 ENHRY and CDR2 SYGVKD. The CDR3 length is 12 residues. CDR3 DNA: TGTGCCATCAGTGACAGGGACAATGAGCAGTTCTTC. It is translated as CAISDRDNEQFF.

The chain couples TRBV27 to TRBJ1-1; D is undetermined. The CDR3 is made up of 15 amino acids. Germline CDR1 MNHEY, CDR2 SMNVEV (reference sequence). The V and J ends lost 3 bases and 1 base respectively, with 12 bases between them. CDR3 amino acids: CASSLEGRWNTEAFF. The DNA of the CDR3 is TGTGCCAGCAGTTTGGAAGGGAGATGGAACACTGAAGCTTTCTTT.

This clone was observed a few times. The chain carries TRBV28 and TRBJ1-5; no clear D gene. This CDR3 comprises 13 residues. V lost 3 bases and J lost 7, with 10 bases in between. Germline V gene sequence: CDR1 MDHEN, CDR2 SYDVKM. CDR3: CASSLGSWQPQHF. CDR3 coding DNA: TGTGCCAGCAGTTTGGGGTCTTGGCAGCCCCAGCATTTT.

This clone was counted a single time. CDR3 DNA sequence: TGTGCCAGTAGTATAGCTGGGGTGAGAAGGGCAAATGAGCAGTTCTTC. Its protein product is CASSIAGVRRANEQFF. V gene TRBV19 combines with J gene TRBJ2-1; D ambiguous. V lost 1 base and J 7 bases, leaving 17 bases between the germline ends. The CDR3 consists of 16 residues. Looked up from germline, CDR1 is LNHDA and CDR2 is SQIVND (reference sequence).

The DNA of the CDR3 is TGTGCCAGCAGTGACCGCGGACTAGCGGGGAAGGAGACCCAGTACTTC. Translation: CASSDRGLAGKETQYF. The genes are TRBV2 and TRBJ2-5, with 12 bases aligning to TRBD2. This CDR3 contains 16 residues. V was clipped by 3 bases and J by 5 bases; unmatched bases: 7. CDR1 SNHLY and CDR2 FYNNEI come from the germline V gene.

This clone was counted a single time. V is TRBV5-1 and J is TRBJ2-5; 10 bases line up with TRBD2. The germline gives CDR1 SGHRS, CDR2 YFSETQ. There are 17 residues in the CDR3. The V segment lost 0 bases and the J segment 5 bases; nucleotides outside the gene matches: 10. The CDR3 DNA sequence: TGCGCCAGCAGCTTGGCCGGATTAGCGGGAGGTCTGGAGACCCAGTACTTC. This gives the protein CASSLAGLAGGLETQYF.

This clone was counted a single time. V and J are TRBV15 and TRBJ1-3, with D possibly matching TRBD1 (6 bases). V lost 0 bases and J lost 2, with 11 bases in between. This CDR3 has 16 residues. Germline V gene sequence: CDR1 LNHNV, CDR2 YYDKDF (reference sequence). CDR3 DNA: TGTGCCACCAGCAGAGATTGGGGGGCGGCTGGAAACACCATATATTTT. The encoded protein is CATSRDWGAAGNTIYF.

The chain joins TRBV4-2 to TRBJ2-1, with 9 bases lining up with TRBD2. This CDR3 comprises 16 residues. V lost 0 bases and J lost 6; bases outside the gene matches: 6. Germline lookup yields CDR1 LGHNA and CDR2 YNFKEQ. The CDR3 region has the DNA TGTGCCAGCAGCCAAGATGAGAGCGGGGGGCCCAATGAGCAGTTCTTC. Protein: CASSQDESGGPNEQFF.

The V and J genes are TRBV5-6 and TRBJ1-2; D uncertain. Germline lookup yields CDR1 SGHDT and CDR2 YYEEEE. With 4 bases removed from V and 7 bases from J, the gap between germline ends came to 11 bases. This CDR3 comprises 12 residues. CDR3 residues: CASSRDSGGYTF. CDR3 nucleotide sequence: TGTGCCAGCAGCCGTGACTCGGGTGGCTACACCTTC.

The chain combines TRBV27 with TRBJ1-6, with D hard to call. CDR3 size: 11 residues. Germline CDR1 reads MNHEY; CDR2 reads SMNVEV (reference sequence). The V gene lost 11 bases and the J gene lost 11 bases, with 13 bases spanning the gap. The CDR3 DNA reads as TGTGCCGACCTCATGACGGCACCCCTCCACTTT. As protein: CADLMTAPLHF.

The chain combines TRBV5-4 with TRBJ1-1; D is undetermined. From germline, CDR1 is SGHNT and CDR2 YYREEE (reference sequence). V shed 0 bases and J shed 3 bases, with 6 bases lying between them. The CDR3 runs to 13 residues. The CDR3 loop reads CASSLDRDTEAFF. CDR3 DNA: TGTGCCAGCAGCTTGGACAGAGACACTGAAGCTTTCTTT.

The gene calls are TRBV5-5 and TRBJ2-7; D not certain. CDR1 is SGHKS, CDR2 YYEKEE, per germline (reference sequence). This CDR3 is 12 amino acids long. Trimming removed 4 bases from V and 1 base from J, with 6 bases in between. CDR3 nucleotide sequence: TGTGCCAGCAGCCTTGCATCCTACGAGCAGTACTTC. Protein sequence: CASSLASYEQYF.

Only one count was recorded for this clone. The rearrangement joins TRBV4-3 to TRBJ2-7; the match to TRBD2 covers 7 bases. Germline V gene sequence: CDR1 LGHNA, CDR2 YSLEER. The V and J ends lost 1 base and 4 bases, in that order; junction bases with no gene match: 7. The CDR3 has 15 residues. The CDR3 reads CASSQAAGEEYEQYF. CDR3 bases: TGCGCCAGCAGCCAAGCCGCGGGGGAGGAGTACGAGCAGTACTTC.

The V gene is TRBV5-1, the J gene TRBJ1-3; 7 bases map to TRBD1. Germline CDR1 is SGHRS and CDR2 is YFSETQ. The CDR3 extends over 16 amino acids. Trimming at V came to 2 bases and at J to 0 bases, leaving 5 bases not matched to a gene. The CDR3 DNA reads as TGCGCCAGCAGCTTAATGGGACAGAGCTCTGGAAACACCATATATTTT. Translation: CASSLMGQSSGNTIYF.

The rearrangement joins TRBV6-4 to TRBJ2-2; possible D gene TRBD2, 5 bases. V dropped 0 bases and J dropped 6 bases, with 8 bases sitting between them. The CDR3 runs to 14 residues. Germline lookup yields CDR1 MRHNA and CDR2 SNTAGT. CDR3 DNA: TGTGCCAGCAGTGACTCGGAGGTATCCGGGGAGCTGTTTTTT. This gives the protein CASSDSEVSGELFF.

The V call is TRBV5-4, the J call TRBJ2-1; unclear D gene. CDR3 length: 12 amino acids. Germline values: CDR1 SGHNT, CDR2 YYREEE (reference sequence). V was pared by 4 bases and J by 7 bases, with 9 bases between. The CDR3 DNA sequence: TGTGCCAGCAGCCCCCGTTTGAATGAGCAGTTCTTC. Protein: CASSPRLNEQFF.

The chain employs TRBV4-1 and TRBJ1-2; D is uncertain. Per germline, CDR1 MGHRA and CDR2 YSYEKL. This CDR3 has 12 residues. V was pared by 3 bases and J by 8 bases, with 10 bases between. CDR3 nucleotides: TGCGCCAGCAGCCATGTGGGAGGAGGCTACACCTTC. This sequence encodes CASSHVGGGYTF.

The rearrangement joins TRBV2 to TRBJ2-1; 13 bases are shared with TRBD2. Trimming took 0 bases from V and 8 from J; bases not matched to a gene: 4. The CDR3 length is 16 residues. Germline V CDR1 and CDR2: SNHLY, FYNNEI. CDR3 nucleotide sequence: TGTGCCAGCAGTGAAGCGCGACTAGCGGGGGGCGATGAGCAGTTCTTC. It is translated as CASSEARLAGGDEQFF.

This chain connects TRBV19 to TRBJ1-2, with a weak D call TRBD1 (5 bases). In germline, CDR1 is LNHDA, CDR2 SQIVND (reference sequence). The CDR3 spans 14 residues. V was clipped by 2 bases and J by 2 bases, with 9 bases between them. Here the CDR3 DNA reads TGTGCCAGTAGTATATCGGGGGAAAACTATGGCTACACCTTC. This encodes CASSISGENYGYTF. The whole variable domain, remainder taken from reference TRBV19 and TRBJ1-2, is DGGITQSPKYLFRKEGQNVTLSCEQNLNHDAMYWYRQDPGQGLRLIYYSQIVNDFQKGDIAEGYSVSREKKESFPLTVTSAQKNPTAFYLCASSISGENYGYTFGSGTRLTVV.

V gene TRBV6-1 combines with J gene TRBJ2-7; 11 positions agree with TRBD1. Trimming took 5 bases from V and 6 from J; bases not matched to a gene: 9. The CDR3 extends over 15 amino acids. Germline CDR1 is MNHNS and CDR2 is SASEGT. CDR3 nucleotide sequence: TGTGCCAGCAGTACCATCCCGGGACAGGGGGGCGAGCAGTACTTC. Its translation is CASSTIPGQGGEQYF.

The rearrangement links TRBV27 to TRBJ2-1; possible D gene TRBD2, 6 bases. There are 20 residues in the CDR3. With 5 bases removed from V and 4 bases from J, the gap between germline ends came to 30 bases. Germline lookup yields CDR1 MNHEY and CDR2 SMNVEV (reference sequence). The CDR3 is CASSLPRDGGLPMDYNEQFF. CDR3 DNA: TGTGCCAGCAGTCTCCCCCGGGACGGTGGACTACCAATGGATTACAATGAGCAGTTCTTC.

This chain links TRBV7-2 with TRBJ2-1, with TRBD2 as a possible D gene (6 bases). Germline V CDR1 and CDR2: SGHTA, FQGNSA. V shed 1 base and J shed 7 bases, with 14 bases lying between them. This CDR3 is 15 amino acids long. For the CDR3, the DNA is TGTGCCAGCAGCTTAGGGCGGGGCAGGAGGAATGAGCAGTTCTTC. This gives the protein CASSLGRGRRNEQFF.

There are a few counts of this clone. The genes are TRBV6-1 and TRBJ2-7; no definite D call. The CDR3 spans 13 residues. Germline V gives CDR1 MNHNS, CDR2 SASEGT. The V and J ends lost 3 bases and 3 bases respectively, with 9 bases between them. CDR3 bases: TGTGCCAGCAGTGACGTAGGCGGCTACGAGCAGTACTTC. As protein: CASSDVGGYEQYF.

The chain employs TRBV28 and TRBJ1-5; D gene uncertain. The germline gives CDR1 MDHEN, CDR2 SYDVKM. This CDR3 region has 9 residues. Trimming removed 5 bases at V and 10 bases at J, with 3 bases between. The CDR3 DNA sequence: TGTGCCAGCAGTCATCCCCAGCATTTT. Its protein is CASSHPQHF.

In DNA form, the CDR3 reads TGTGCCAGCAGTGAGGTTTATCTCCGACAGGGGAAGTACGAGCAGTACTTC. Its translation is CASSEVYLRQGKYEQYF. The chain employs TRBV2 and TRBJ2-7; 8 bases fit TRBD1. V lost 3 bases and J lost 4; bases outside the gene matches: 14. The germline CDR1 and CDR2 sequences are SNHLY and FYNNEI. The CDR3 has 17 residues. The full variable domain, rest sourced from reference TRBV2 and TRBJ2-7, is EPEVTQTPSHQVTQMGQEVILRCVPISNHLYFYWYRQILGQKVEFLVSFYNNEISEKSEIFDDQFSVERPDGSNFTLKIRSTKLEDSAMYFCASSEVYLRQGKYEQYFGPGTRLTVT.

This chain uses TRBV9 with TRBJ1-1; unclear D gene. The CDR3 is 14 amino acids. The V and J ends lost 2 bases and 4 bases respectively, with 12 bases between them. Germline V lookup: CDR1 SGDLS, CDR2 YYNGEE. CDR3 residues: CASSVGQLVTEAFF. The CDR3 DNA sequence: TGTGCCAGCAGCGTCGGGCAGCTTGTCACTGAAGCTTTCTTT.

The gene calls are TRBV29-1 and TRBJ2-7; D call uncertain. This CDR3 is built from 12 residues. CDR1 SQVTM and CDR2 ANQGSEA come from the germline V gene. The V and J ends lost 3 bases and 1 base respectively, with 7 bases between them. In nucleotides, the CDR3 is TGCAGCGTTGAGGCCAATTCCTACGAGCAGTACTTC. Its protein product is CSVEANSYEQYF.

CDR3: CASQGGLETDTQYF. The CDR3 region has the DNA TGTGCCAGCCAGGGGGGACTAGAGACAGATACGCAGTATTTT. This chain connects TRBV6-1 to TRBJ2-3, with D possibly matching TRBD2 (8 bases). With 8 bases removed from V and 3 bases from J, the gap between germline ends came to 15 bases. This CDR3 is 14 amino acids long. From germline, CDR1 is MNHNS and CDR2 SASEGT.